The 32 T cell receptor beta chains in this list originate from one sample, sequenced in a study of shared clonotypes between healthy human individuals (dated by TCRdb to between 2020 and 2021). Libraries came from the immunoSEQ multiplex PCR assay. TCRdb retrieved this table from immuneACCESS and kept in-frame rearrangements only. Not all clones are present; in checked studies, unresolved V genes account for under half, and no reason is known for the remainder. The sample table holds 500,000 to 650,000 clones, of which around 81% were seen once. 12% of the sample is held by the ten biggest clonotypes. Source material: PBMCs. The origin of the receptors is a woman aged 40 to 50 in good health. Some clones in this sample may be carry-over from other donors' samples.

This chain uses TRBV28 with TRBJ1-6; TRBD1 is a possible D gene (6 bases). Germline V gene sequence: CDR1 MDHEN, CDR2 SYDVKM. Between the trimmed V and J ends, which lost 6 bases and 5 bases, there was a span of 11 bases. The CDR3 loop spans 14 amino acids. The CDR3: CASRGWGHNSPLHF. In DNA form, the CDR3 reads TGTGCCAGCAGAGGCTGGGGGCATAATTCACCCCTCCACTTT. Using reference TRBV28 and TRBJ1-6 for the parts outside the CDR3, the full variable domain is DVKVTQSSRYLVKRTGEKVFLECVQDMDHENMFWYRQDPGLGLRLIYFSYDVKMKEKGDIPEGYSVSREKKERFSLILESASTNQTSMYLCASRGWGHNSPLHFGNGTRLTVT.

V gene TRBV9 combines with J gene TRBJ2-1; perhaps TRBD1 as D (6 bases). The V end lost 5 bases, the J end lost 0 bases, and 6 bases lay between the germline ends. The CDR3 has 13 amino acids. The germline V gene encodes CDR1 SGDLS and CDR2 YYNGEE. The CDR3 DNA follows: TGTGCCAGCAGGGACAGCTCCTACAATGAGCAGTTCTTC. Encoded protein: CASRDSSYNEQFF.

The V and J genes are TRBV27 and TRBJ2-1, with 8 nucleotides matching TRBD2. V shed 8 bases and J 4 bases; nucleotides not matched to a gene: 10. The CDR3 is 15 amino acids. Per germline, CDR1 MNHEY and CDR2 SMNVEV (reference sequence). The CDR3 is CASSIRVAGYNEQFF. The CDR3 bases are TGTGCCAGCTCCATCCGGGTAGCGGGATACAATGAGCAGTTCTTC.

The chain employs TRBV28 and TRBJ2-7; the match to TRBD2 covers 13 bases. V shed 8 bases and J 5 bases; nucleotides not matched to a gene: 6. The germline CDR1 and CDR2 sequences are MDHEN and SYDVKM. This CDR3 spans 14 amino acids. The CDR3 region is CASPSGLAGDEQYF. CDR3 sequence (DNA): TGTGCCAGCCCCTCAGGACTAGCGGGAGACGAGCAGTACTTC. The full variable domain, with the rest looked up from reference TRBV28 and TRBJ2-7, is DVKVTQSSRYLVKRTGEKVFLECVQDMDHENMFWYRQDPGLGLRLIYFSYDVKMKEKGDIPEGYSVSREKKERFSLILESASTNQTSMYLCASPSGLAGDEQYFGPGTRLTVT.

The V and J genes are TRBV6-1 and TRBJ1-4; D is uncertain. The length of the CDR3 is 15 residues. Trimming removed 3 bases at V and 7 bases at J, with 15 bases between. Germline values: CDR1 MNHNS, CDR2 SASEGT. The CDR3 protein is CASSDPRASGEKLFF. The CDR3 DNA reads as TGTGCCAGCAGTGATCCGCGCGCTTCGGGTGAAAAACTGTTTTTT.

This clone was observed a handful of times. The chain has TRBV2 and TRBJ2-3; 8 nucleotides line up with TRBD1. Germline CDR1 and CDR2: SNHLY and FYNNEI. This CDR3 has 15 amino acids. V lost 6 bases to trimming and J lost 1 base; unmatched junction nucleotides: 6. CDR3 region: CASSPQGAGTDTQYF. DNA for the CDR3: TGTGCCAGCAGCCCCCAGGGGGCAGGCACAGATACGCAGTATTTT.

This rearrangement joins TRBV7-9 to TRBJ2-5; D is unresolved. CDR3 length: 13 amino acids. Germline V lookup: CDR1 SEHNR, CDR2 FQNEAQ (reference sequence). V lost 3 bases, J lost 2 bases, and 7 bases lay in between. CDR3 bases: TGTGCCAGCAGCTTCTCTGGGCAAGAGACCCAGTACTTC. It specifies CASSFSGQETQYF.

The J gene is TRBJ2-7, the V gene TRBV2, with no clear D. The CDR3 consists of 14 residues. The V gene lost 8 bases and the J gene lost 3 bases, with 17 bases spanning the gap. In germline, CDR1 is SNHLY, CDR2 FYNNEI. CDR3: CASGQTVGIYEQYF. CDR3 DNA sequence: TGTGCCAGCGGGCAGACCGTGGGGATCTACGAGCAGTACTTC.

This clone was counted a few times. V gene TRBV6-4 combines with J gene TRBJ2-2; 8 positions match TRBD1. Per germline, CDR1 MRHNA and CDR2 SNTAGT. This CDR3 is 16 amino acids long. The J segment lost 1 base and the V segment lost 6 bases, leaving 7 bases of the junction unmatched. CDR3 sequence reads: CASSADDRGNTGELFF. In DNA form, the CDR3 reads TGTGCCAGCAGCGCTGACGACAGGGGGAACACCGGGGAGCTGTTTTTT.

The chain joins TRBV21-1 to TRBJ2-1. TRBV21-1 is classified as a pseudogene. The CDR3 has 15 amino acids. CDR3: CASNSGGVEHNEQFF. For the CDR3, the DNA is TGTGCCAGCAACTCAGGGGGGGTTGAGCACAATGAGCAGTTCTTC.

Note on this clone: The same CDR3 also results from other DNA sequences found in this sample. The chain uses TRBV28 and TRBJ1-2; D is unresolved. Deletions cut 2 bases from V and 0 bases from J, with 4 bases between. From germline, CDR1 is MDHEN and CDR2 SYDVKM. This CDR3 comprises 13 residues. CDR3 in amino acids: CASSLGPNYGYTF. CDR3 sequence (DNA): TGTGCCAGCAGTTTAGGCCCTAACTATGGCTACACCTTC.

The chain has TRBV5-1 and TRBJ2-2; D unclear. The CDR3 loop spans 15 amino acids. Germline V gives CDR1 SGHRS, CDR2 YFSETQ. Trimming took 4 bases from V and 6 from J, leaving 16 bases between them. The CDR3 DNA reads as TGCGCCAGCAGCCCCGACCTGGGGTATCCCGGGGAGCTGTTTTTT. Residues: CASSPDLGYPGELFF.

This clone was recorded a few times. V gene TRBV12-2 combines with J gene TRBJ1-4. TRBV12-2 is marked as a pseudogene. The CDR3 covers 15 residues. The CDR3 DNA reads TGTGCAAGTCGCCCGCAACGAGCAACTAATGAAAAACTGTTTTTT. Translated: CASRPQRATNEKLFF.

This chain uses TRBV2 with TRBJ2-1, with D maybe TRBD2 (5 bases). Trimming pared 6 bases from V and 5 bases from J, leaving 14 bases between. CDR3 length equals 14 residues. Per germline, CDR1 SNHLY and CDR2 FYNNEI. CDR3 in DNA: TGTGCCAGCAGGGGAGATACTCCAAACAATGAGCAGTTCTTC. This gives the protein CASRGDTPNNEQFF.

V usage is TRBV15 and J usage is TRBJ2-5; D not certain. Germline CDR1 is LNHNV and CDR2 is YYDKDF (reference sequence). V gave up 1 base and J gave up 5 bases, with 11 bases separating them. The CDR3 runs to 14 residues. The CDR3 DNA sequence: TGTGCCACCAGCAGAGCGGCAAGTGGGGAGACCCAGTACTTC. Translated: CATSRAASGETQYF. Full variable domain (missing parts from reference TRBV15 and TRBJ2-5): DAMVIQNPRYQVTQFGKPVTLSCSQTLNHNVMYWYQQKSSQAPKLLFHYYDKDFNNEADTPDNFQSRRPNTSFCFLDIRSPGLGDTAMYLCATSRAASGETQYFGPGTRLLVL.

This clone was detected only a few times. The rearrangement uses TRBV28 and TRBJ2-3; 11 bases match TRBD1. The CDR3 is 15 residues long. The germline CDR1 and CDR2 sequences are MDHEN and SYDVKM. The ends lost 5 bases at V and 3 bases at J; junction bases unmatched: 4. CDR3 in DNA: TGTGCCAGCAGTCGAGGACAGGGGGCAACAGATACGCAGTATTTT. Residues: CASSRGQGATDTQYF.

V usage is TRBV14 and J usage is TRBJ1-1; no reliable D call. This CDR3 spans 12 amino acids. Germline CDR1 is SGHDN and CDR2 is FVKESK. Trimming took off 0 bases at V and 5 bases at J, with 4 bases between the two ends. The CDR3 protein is CASSQDFTEAFF. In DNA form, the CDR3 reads TGTGCCAGCAGCCAAGATTTTACTGAAGCTTTCTTT.

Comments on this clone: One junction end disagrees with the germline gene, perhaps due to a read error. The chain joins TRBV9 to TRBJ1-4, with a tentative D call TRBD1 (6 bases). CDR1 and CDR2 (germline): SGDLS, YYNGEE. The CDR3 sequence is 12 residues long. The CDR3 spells CAGSVGGEKLFF. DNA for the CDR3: TGTGCCGGCAGCGTAGGGGGAGAAAAACTGTTTTTT. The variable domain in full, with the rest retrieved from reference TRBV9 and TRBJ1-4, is DSGVTQTPKHLITATGQRVTLRCSPRSGDLSVYWYQQSLDQGLQFLIQYYNGEERAKGNILERFSAQQFPDLHSELNLSSLELGDSALYFCAGSVGGEKLFFGSGTQLSVL.

CDR3 protein: CAWSVNYGYTF. CDR3 DNA sequence: TGTGCCTGGAGTGTCAACTATGGCTACACCTTC. This chain links TRBV30 with TRBJ1-2; no clear D. CDR3 length: 11 residues. Looked up from germline, CDR1 is GTSNPN and CDR2 is SVGIG (reference sequence). The V end was cut by 0 bases, the J end by 2 bases, with 1 base between.

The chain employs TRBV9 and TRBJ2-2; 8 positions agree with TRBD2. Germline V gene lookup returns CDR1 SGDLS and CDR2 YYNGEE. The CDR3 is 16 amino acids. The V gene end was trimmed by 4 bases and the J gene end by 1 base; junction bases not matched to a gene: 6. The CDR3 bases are TGTGCCAGCAGCCCCTGGACTAGCCTGAACACCGGGGAGCTGTTTTTT. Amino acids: CASSPWTSLNTGELFF.

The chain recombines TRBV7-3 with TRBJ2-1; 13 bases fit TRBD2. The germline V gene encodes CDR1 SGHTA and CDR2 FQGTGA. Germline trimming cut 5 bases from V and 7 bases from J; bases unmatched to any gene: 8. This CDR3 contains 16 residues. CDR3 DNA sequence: TGTGCCAGCAGCCCCCATCGGACTAGCGGGAGAAATGAGCAGTTCTTC. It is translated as CASSPHRTSGRNEQFF.

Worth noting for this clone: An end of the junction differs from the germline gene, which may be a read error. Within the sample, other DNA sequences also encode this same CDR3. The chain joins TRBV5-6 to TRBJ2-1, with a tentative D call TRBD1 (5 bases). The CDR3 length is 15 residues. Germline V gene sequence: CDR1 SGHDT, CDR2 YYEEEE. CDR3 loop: CASSLLLTARDEQFF. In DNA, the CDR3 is TGCGCCAGCAGCTTATTGCTGACAGCCAGGGATGAGCAGTTCTTC.

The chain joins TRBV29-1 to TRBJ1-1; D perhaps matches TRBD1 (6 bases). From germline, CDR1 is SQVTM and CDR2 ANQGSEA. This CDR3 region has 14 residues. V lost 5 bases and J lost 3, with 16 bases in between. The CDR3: CSVIDWGRDTEAFF. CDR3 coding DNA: TGCAGCGTTATTGATTGGGGGCGTGACACTGAAGCTTTCTTT.

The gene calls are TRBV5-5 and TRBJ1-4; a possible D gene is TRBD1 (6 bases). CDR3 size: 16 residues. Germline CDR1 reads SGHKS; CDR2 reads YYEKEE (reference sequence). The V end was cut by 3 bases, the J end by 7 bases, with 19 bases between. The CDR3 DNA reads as TGTGCCAGCAGCTCCGTAGTACTGTCGGGGGCTGAAAAACTGTTTTTT. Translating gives CASSSVVLSGAEKLFF.

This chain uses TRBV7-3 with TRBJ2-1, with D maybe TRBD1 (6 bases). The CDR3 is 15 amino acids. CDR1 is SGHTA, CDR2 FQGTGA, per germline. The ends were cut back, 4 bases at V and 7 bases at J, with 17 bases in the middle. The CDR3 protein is CASSSRGASQNEQFF. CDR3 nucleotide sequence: TGTGCCAGCAGCTCCAGGGGCGCCTCACAGAATGAGCAGTTCTTC. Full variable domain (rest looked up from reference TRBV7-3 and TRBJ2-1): GAGVSQTPSNKVTEKGKYVELRCDPISGHTALYWYRQSLGQGPEFLIYFQGTGAADDSGLPNDRFFAVRPEGSVSTLKIQRTERGDSAVYLCASSSRGASQNEQFFGPGTRLTVL.

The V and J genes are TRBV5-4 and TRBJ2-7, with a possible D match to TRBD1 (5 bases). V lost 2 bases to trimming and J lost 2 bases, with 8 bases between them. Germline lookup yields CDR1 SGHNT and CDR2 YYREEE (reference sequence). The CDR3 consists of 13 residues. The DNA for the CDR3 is TGTGCCAGCAGCTTTCAGGGTGCCTACGAGCAGTACTTC. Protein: CASSFQGAYEQYF.

The CDR3 sequence is CASSFTGNSLIKAFF. The CDR3, as DNA: TGTGCCAGCAGCTTTACCGGGAACAGCCTAATCAAAGCTTTCTTT. The V and J genes are TRBV7-9 and TRBJ1-1; D is undetermined. The V gene lost 3 bases and the J gene lost 9 bases, with 20 bases spanning the gap. This CDR3 is 15 amino acids long. CDR1 is SEHNR and CDR2 is FQNEAQ in the germline V gene (reference sequence).

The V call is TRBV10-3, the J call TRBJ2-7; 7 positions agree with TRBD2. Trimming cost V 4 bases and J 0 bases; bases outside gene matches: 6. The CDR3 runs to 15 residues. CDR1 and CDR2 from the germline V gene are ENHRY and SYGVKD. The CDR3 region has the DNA TGTGCCATCAGTGGCGGCGGGAGCACCTCCTACGAGCAGTACTTC. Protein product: CAISGGGSTSYEQYF.

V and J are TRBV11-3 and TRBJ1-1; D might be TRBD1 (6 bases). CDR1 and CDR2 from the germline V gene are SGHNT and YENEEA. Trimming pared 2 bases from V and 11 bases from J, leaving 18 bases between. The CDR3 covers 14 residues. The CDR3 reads CASSLNSGGLGAFF. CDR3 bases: TGTGCCAGCAGCTTAAATAGCGGGGGCCTTGGGGCTTTCTTT. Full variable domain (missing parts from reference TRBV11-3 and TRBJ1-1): EAGVVQSPRYKIIEKKQPVAFWCNPISGHNTLYWYLQNLGQGPELLIRYENEEAVDDSQLPKDRFSAERLKGVDSTLKIQPAELGDSAVYLCASSLNSGGLGAFFGQGTRLTVV.

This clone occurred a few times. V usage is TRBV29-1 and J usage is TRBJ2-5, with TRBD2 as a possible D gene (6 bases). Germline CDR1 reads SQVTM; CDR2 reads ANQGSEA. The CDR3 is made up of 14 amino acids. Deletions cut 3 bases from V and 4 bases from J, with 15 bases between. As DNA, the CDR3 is TGCAGCGTTGATAATGCGGGAACGGGAGAGACCCAGTACTTC. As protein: CSVDNAGTGETQYF.

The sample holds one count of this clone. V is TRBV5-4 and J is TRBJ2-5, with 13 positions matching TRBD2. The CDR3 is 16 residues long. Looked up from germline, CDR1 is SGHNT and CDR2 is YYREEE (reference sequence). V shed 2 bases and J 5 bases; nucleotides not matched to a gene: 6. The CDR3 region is CASSFRTSGSRETQYF. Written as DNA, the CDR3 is TGTGCCAGCAGCTTCAGGACTAGCGGGAGCAGGGAGACCCAGTACTTC.

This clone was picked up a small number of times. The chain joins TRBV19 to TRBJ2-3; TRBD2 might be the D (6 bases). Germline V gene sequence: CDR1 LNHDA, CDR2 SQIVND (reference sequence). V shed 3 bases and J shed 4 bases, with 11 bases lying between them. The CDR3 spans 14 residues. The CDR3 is CASSMIAAADTQYF. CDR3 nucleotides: TGTGCCAGTAGTATGATAGCGGCCGCAGATACGCAGTATTTT.